This T cell receptor (beta chain) was retrieved from a study of graft-versus-host responses after intestinal transplantation. CDR1 and CDR2 from the germline V gene are MNHNS and SASEGT. The junction had 5 bases not matched to a gene; V was cut back by 5 bases and J by 3 bases. The CDR3 extends over 15 amino acids. The count of this clone is one. Profiling relied on immunoSEQ multiplex PCR, and the TCRdb table lists in-frame clones only, not all of them. Here the sample spans over 75,000 clones, more than 75% being singletons. Sequencing was performed on PBMCs, taken 255 days after intestinal transplant. V and J are TRBV6-1 and TRBJ2-2, with 8 positions matching TRBD1. The clonotype was recovered from a human patient who received an intestinal transplant, so some T cells may come from the graft donor. CDR3 nucleotide sequence: TGTGCCAGCAGTTCTGGACAGGGAGACACCGGGGAGCTGTTTTTT. Translated: CASSSGQGDTGELFF.